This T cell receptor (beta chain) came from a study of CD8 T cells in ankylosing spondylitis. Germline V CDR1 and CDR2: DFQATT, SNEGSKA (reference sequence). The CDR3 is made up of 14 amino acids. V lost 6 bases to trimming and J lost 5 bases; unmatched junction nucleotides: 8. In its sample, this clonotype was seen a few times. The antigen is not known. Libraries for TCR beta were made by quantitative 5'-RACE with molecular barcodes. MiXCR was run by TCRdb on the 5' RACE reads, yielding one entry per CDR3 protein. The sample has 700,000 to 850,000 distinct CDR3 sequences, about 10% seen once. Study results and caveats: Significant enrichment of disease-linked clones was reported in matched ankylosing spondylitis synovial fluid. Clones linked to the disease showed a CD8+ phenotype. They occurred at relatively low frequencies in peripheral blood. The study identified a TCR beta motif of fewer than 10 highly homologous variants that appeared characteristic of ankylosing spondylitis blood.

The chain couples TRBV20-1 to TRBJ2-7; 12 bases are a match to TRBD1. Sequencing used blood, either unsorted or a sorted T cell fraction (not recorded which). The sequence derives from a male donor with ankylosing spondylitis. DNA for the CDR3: TGCAGTGCGCGCCCCGGGACAGGGGGCGACGAGCAGTACTTC. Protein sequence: CSARPGTGGDEQYF.